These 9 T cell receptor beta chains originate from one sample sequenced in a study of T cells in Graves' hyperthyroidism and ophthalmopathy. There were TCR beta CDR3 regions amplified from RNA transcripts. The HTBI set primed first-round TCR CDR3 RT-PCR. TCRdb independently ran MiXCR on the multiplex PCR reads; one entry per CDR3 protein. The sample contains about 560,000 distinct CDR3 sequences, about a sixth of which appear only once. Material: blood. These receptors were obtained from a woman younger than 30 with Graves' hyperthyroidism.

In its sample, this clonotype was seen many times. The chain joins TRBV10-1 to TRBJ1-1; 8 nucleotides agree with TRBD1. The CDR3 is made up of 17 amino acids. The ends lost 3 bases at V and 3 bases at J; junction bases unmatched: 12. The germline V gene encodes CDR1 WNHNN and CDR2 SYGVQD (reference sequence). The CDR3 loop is CASSEGRTGMLHTEAFF. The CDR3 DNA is TGCGCCAGCAGTGAAGGCCGGACAGGGATGTTGCACACTGAAGCTTTCTTT.

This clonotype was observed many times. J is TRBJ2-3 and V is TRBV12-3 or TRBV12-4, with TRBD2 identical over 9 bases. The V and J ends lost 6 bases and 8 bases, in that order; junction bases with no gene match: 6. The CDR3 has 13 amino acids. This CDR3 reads CASRSREGGTQYF. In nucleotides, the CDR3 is TGTGCCAGCAGGTCGCGGGAGGGGGGTACGCAGTATTTT.

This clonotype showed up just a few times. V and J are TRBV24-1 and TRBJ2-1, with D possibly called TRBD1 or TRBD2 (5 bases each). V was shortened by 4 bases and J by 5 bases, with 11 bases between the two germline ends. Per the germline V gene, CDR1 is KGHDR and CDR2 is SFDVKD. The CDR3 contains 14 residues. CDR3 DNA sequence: TGTGCCACCAGTGAGCGACGGGGACACAATGAGCAGTTCTTC. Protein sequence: CATSERRGHNEQFF.

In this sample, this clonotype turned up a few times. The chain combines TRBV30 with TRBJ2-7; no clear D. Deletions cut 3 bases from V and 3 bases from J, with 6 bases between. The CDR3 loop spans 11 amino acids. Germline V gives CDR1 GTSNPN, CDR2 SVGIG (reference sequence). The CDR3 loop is CAWRISYEQYF. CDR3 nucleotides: TGTGCCTGGAGAATTAGCTACGAGCAGTACTTC.

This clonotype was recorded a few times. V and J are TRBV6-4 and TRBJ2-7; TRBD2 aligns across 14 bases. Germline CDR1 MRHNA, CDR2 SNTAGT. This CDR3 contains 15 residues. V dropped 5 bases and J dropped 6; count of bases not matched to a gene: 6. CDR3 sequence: CASSRTSGGLREQYF. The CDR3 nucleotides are TGTGCCAGCAGTAGGACTAGCGGGGGGCTACGCGAGCAGTACTTC.

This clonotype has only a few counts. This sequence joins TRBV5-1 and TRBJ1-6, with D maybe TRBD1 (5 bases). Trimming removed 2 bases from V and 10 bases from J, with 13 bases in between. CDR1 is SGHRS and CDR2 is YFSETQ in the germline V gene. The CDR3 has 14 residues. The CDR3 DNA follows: TGCGCCAGCAGCTTAAGAGGGGAGGGGTCACCCCTCCACTTT. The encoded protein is CASSLRGEGSPLHF.

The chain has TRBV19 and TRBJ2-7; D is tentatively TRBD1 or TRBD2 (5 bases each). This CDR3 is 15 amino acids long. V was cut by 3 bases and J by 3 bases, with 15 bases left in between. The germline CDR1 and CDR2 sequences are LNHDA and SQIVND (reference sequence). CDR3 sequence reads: CASSMGVTSVYEQYF. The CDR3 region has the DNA TGTGCCAGTAGTATGGGGGTCACTTCAGTCTACGAGCAGTACTTC.

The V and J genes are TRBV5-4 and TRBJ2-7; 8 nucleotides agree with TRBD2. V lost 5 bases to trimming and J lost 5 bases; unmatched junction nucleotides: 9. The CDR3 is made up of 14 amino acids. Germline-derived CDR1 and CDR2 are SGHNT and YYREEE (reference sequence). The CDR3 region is CASRREVGAHEQYF. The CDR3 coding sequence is TGTGCCAGCAGGCGGGAGGTGGGGGCCCACGAGCAGTACTTC.

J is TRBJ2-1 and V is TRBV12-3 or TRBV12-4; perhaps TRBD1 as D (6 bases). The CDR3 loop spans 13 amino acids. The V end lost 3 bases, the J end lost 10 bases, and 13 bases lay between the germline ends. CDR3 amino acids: CASSLGASREQFF. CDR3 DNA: TGTGCCAGCAGTTTGGGGGCCTCTAGGGAGCAGTTCTTC.